The T cell receptor (beta chain) described here comes from a study of T cell responses to AZD1222 COVID-19 vaccine (dated by TCRdb to about 2021). For context, the study as a whole: TCR sequencing covered some 250 trial participants: 207 given two doses of AZD1222 and about 26 given two doses of MenACWY control vaccine. Trial participants were enrolled by age into subgroups of 18-55, 56-69 and 70-plus years, and around 150, 29 and 61 TCR-sequenced participants, respectively, were included in these subgroups.

Points the paper makes about the study in general: The 56-69-year group was small, and its depth increase did not reach significance, likely because of low power. Epitopes outside the regions mutated in the B.1.351 and B.1.1.7 variants were reportedly recognized by nearly half of the unique spike-specific TCRs. Conclusions about previously exposed vaccinees are limited because only six or seven AZD1222 recipients were SARS-CoV-2 seropositive at baseline. Because no day 14 peak-response samples were available, the repertoires could be characterized only after the peak T cell response. Vaccine-associated CD4 TCRs spanned the whole spike protein, with dominant responses in regions 160-218 and 743-854. Participants were mostly white British, with more females than males. The authors suggested clonal diversity may have been underestimated. After two AZD1222 doses, spike-specific TCR breadth and depth were significantly higher than at day 0 and than in MenACWY recipients.

The CDR3 regions of human TCRbeta chains were analyzed by immunosequencing. Per the original workflow: TCRs in the repertoires were matched against a reference library of SARS-CoV-2-specific TCRs that had been generated with the MIRA antigen-specificity platform. Breadth meant the fraction of unique TCRs that were SARS-CoV-2-associated, whereas depth meant the fraction of total T cells that were SARS-CoV-2-associated. Using the MIRA data, each spike-specific TCR was mapped to the spike region that the TCR reacts to and placed in a CD4 or CD8 class. Log10-transformed breadth and depth values were compared by one-way ANOVA with Sidak's multiple comparisons tests. TCRdb's version of the immuneACCESS table is confined to in-frame rearrangements and falls short of the full clone set. An unresolved V gene accounts for under half of the shortfall where checked; the remainder is of unknown origin. From that table come the V and J calls and clone size; the DNA was used to work out D and trimming. Here the sample has over 150,000 clones; approximately 89% occur a single time. Jointly, the top ten make up 3% to 4% of the sample.

What the time point label conveys for this sample: about 28 days (+/-7) after the second vaccine dose. AZD1222 recipients given second doses at about 4 weeks or at about 12 weeks were pooled, since spike-specific TCR depth and breadth were not found to differ between the two schedules. The vaccinee samples were drawn from two UK trials, COV001 and COV002, one of which was a single-blind randomized controlled phase 2/3 trial testing AZD1222 (ChAdOx1 nCoV-19) in healthy adults. For TCRbeta chain sequencing, PBMC samples from trial participants were taken at day 0 and at day 28 after the second dose. Comments on this clone: The specificity of this receptor is unknown. Nothing much larger sits one base from this clone, and base qualities are not available. The sample contains more than one DNA sequence encoding this CDR3.

The CDR1 and CDR2 encoded by the germline V gene are MDHEN and SYDVKM. The CDR3 has 12 amino acids, counting the end cysteine and phenylalanine. Only CDR3 DNA is held: 36 bases, read in frame from base 1. V loses 7 bases of germline sequence and J loses 3 bases, and the interval between the two ends is 9 bases. The clonotype comes from an adult who received the AZD1222 COVID-19 vaccine. The chain is made from TRBV28 and TRBJ1-1, with no confidently assigned D gene. Specimen: peripheral blood, collected 28 days after the second AZD1222 dose. The CDR3 protein is CASISADTEAFF. The DNA sequence reads TGTGCCAGCATAAGCGCAGACACTGAAGCTTTCTTT. When the CDR3 is completed using the reference TRBV28 and TRBJ1-1 genes on either side, the full variable domain is DVKVTQSSRYLVKRTGEKVFLECVQDMDHENMFWYRQDPGLGLRLIYFSYDVKMKEKGDIPEGYSVSREKKERFSLILESASTNQTSMYLCASISADTEAFFGQGTRLTVV.